Described below is a single TCR beta chain sequence and its context. TCRdb keeps only in-frame clones here, not all; method: immunoSEQ multiplex PCR. The table includes around 290,000 clones, around 88% detected once. This sample is part of a study of blood T cell repertoires in COVID-19. The CDR3 sequence is 15 residues long. Trimming took off 4 bases at V and 0 bases at J, with 13 bases between the two ends. Germline V gene lookup returns CDR1 SGHRS and CDR2 YFSETQ. The rearrangement links TRBV5-1 to TRBJ1-1, with D tentatively TRBD1 (5 bases). The sequenced material came from peripheral blood. The clonotype originates from a man aged 40-55 years with acute or convalescent COVID-19. CDR3 coding DNA: TGCGCCAGCAGCCGCGTCACAGGAATGAACACTGAAGCTTTCTTT. It specifies CASSRVTGMNTEAFF. Full variable domain (outside the CDR3, taken from reference TRBV5-1 and TRBJ1-1): KAGVTQTPRYLIKTRGQQVTLSCSPISGHRSVSWYQQTPGQGLQFLFEYFSETQRNKGNFPGRFSGRQFSNSRSEMNVSTLELGDSALYLCASSRVTGMNTEAFFGQGTRLTVV.